The next 12 T cell receptor beta chains were all read from a single sample in a study of OX40 agonist ivuxolimab in advanced cancers. Produced via immunoSEQ multiplex PCR; TCRdb's table is partial and in-frame only. The repertoire holds 62,000 or so clones, with approximately 86% as singletons. The material sequenced was CD4+ or CD8+ T cells sorted from blood, taken in a trial of the OX40 agonist ivuxolimab. Receptor source: an adult with an advanced solid tumor such as melanoma, head and neck, liver or kidney cancer.

CDR3 in DNA: TGCGCCAGCAGCTTAGGGACAGAGGGTGATGAGCAGTACTTC. It is translated as CASSLGTEGDEQYF. V usage is TRBV5-1 and J usage is TRBJ2-7, with 7 bases that match TRBD1. The V gene's germline CDR1 is SGHRS and CDR2 YFSETQ. V shed 2 bases, J shed 7 bases, and the junction held 9 bases outside the gene matches. This CDR3 is built from 14 residues.

This clone occurred once. This chain uses TRBV21-1 with TRBJ2-5; the table's TRBD1 call for D was not verified on the DNA. TRBV21-1 is a pseudogene segment. The CDR3 is made up of 16 amino acids. The CDR3 region is CASSKEVQGEQETQYF. Written as DNA, the CDR3 is TGTGCCAGCAGCAAAGAGGTCCAGGGGGAACAAGAGACCCAGTACTTC.

This chain links TRBV28 with TRBJ1-4, with D perhaps TRBD1 (6 bases). Deletions cut 5 bases from V and 8 bases from J, with 21 bases between. In germline, CDR1 is MDHEN, CDR2 SYDVKM. The CDR3 is 16 residues long. Here the CDR3 DNA reads TGTGCCAGCAGTCCCACGAGGGGGAGCCGGCGAGAAAAACTGTTTTTT. Translating it yields CASSPTRGSRREKLFF.

The chain combines TRBV5-4 with TRBJ1-2; a possible D gene is TRBD1 (5 bases). Per the germline V gene, CDR1 is SGHNT and CDR2 is YYREEE (reference sequence). The V and J ends lost 4 bases and 8 bases respectively, with 21 bases between them. CDR3 length equals 15 residues. Here the CDR3 reads CASSTGLGRYGGYTF. The CDR3 bases are TGTGCCAGCAGCACGGGACTCGGACGGTACGGGGGCTACACCTTC.

The chain joins TRBV18 to TRBJ2-3; D tentatively fits TRBD1 or TRBD2 (5 bases each). V shed 4 bases and J shed 0 bases, with 17 bases lying between them. In germline, CDR1 is KGHSH, CDR2 LQKENI. This CDR3 spans 17 amino acids. The CDR3 protein is CASSRGTPGQSTDTQYF. The CDR3 DNA sequence: TGTGCCAGCTCACGGGGCACCCCGGGGCAAAGCACAGATACGCAGTATTTT.

V gene TRBV7-2 combines with J gene TRBJ1-2, with TRBD1 as a possible D gene (6 bases). CDR1 SGHTA and CDR2 FQGNSA come from the germline V gene. V shed 4 bases and J shed 6 bases, with 12 bases lying between them. CDR3 length: 13 amino acids. DNA of the CDR3: TGTGCCAGCAGCTCGGACAGTGATCATGGCTACACCTTC. Translated: CASSSDSDHGYTF.

This chain joins TRBV5-1 and TRBJ2-1, with TRBD2 identical over 13 bases. The junction had 12 bases not matched to a gene; V was cut back by 2 bases and J by 7 bases. The germline V gene encodes CDR1 SGHRS and CDR2 YFSETQ. There are 18 residues in the CDR3. In DNA form, the CDR3 reads TGCGCCAGCAGCTTCCTAGGACTTGGACTAGCGGGAGTAAATGAGCAGTTCTTC. Its protein product is CASSFLGLGLAGVNEQFF.

The chain carries TRBV4-1 and TRBJ2-7, with D perhaps TRBD1 (6 bases). From germline, CDR1 is MGHRA and CDR2 YSYEKL. The CDR3 extends over 13 amino acids. Trimming shortened V by 5 bases and J by 7 bases, and 15 bases separated the two germline ends. CDR3 coding DNA: TGCGCCAGCAGCTATCAGGGGTCGGTTGAGCAGTACTTC. This translates into CASSYQGSVEQYF.

The gene calls are TRBV12-5 and TRBJ2-1; 7 bases line up with TRBD2. V dropped 7 bases and J dropped 7; count of bases not matched to a gene: 13. The CDR3 spans 15 residues. Germline V gene sequence: CDR1 LGHNT, CDR2 FRNRAP. The chain's CDR3 is CASAGPGLPGNEQFF. The CDR3 DNA reads as TGTGCTAGTGCCGGACCGGGACTACCGGGGAATGAGCAGTTCTTC.

The chain is built from TRBV28 and TRBJ1-5; 11 nucleotides match TRBD1. Losses at the gene ends were 5 bases for V and 1 base for J; bases not matched to a gene: 4. Germline CDR1 reads MDHEN; CDR2 reads SYDVKM. The CDR3 has 16 amino acids. For the CDR3, the DNA is TGTGCCAGCAGTACGGGACAGGGGGTGAGCAATCAGCCCCAGCATTTT. It is translated as CASSTGQGVSNQPQHF.

The J gene is TRBJ2-3, the V gene TRBV28; D remains ambiguous. This CDR3 has 17 amino acids. Germline CDR1 and CDR2: MDHEN and SYDVKM. V shed 1 base and J shed 0 bases, with 14 bases lying between them. CDR3 nucleotides: TGTGCCAGCAGTTTATCGGCCGCCGGGCCTAGCACAGATACGCAGTATTTT. This translates into CASSLSAAGPSTDTQYF.

The chain links TRBV9 to TRBJ1-2, with D perhaps TRBD1 (5 bases). Germline V CDR1 and CDR2: SGDLS, YYNGEE. Trimming took off 2 bases at V and 3 bases at J, with 8 bases between the two ends. This CDR3 has 13 residues. The CDR3 loop reads CASSVSTDYGYTF. In DNA form, the CDR3 reads TGTGCCAGCAGCGTTTCGACAGACTATGGCTACACCTTC.